The 20 T cell receptor beta chains presented below share a single source sample, sequenced in a study of STAT5B mutations in CD4+ large granular lymphocyte leukemia (dated by TCRdb to between 2021 and 2023). Receptor amplification or capture employed the immunoSEQ multiplex PCR assay. As stored in TCRdb, this immuneACCESS dataset retains in-frame rearrangements with V and J assigned. A fraction of the clones does not appear; measured against another copy, unresolved V genes explain less than half of the discrepancy, and the remainder lacks a known reason. This sample comprises 32,000 or so clones, around four fifths of them detected only once. The ten top clones hold less than 4.5% of the sample. Sequencing was done on a sample of CD4+ T cells from blood buffy coats. These receptor sequences come from a human donor in good health.

The chain recombines TRBV2 with TRBJ2-1; 7 bases line up with TRBD2. J was trimmed by 7 bases and V by 10 bases; bases with no gene match: 10. The CDR3 totals 13 residues. The V gene's germline CDR1 is SNHLY and CDR2 FYNNEI. The CDR3 loop reads CANGGRARNEQFF. CDR3 DNA: TGTGCCAACGGGGGGAGGGCTAGAAATGAGCAGTTCTTC.

V and J are TRBV28 and TRBJ2-5, with D possibly being TRBD1 or TRBD2 (5 bases each). Germline CDR1 and CDR2: MDHEN and SYDVKM. With 5 bases removed from V and 7 bases from J, the gap between germline ends came to 17 bases. The length of the CDR3 is 14 residues. CDR3 sequence: CASSPGPTAWTQYF. The DNA of the CDR3 is TGTGCCAGCAGTCCGGGACCCACAGCTTGGACCCAGTACTTC.

The chain links TRBV29-1 to TRBJ2-3, with 12 nucleotides matching TRBD2. The CDR3 contains 15 residues. Germline V gene data show CDR1 as SQVTM and CDR2 as ANQGSEA. The ends lost 4 bases at V and 1 base at J; junction bases unmatched: 3. Here the CDR3 DNA reads TGCAGCGTTGGGACTAGCGGGATGGGCACAGATACGCAGTATTTT. This codes for CSVGTSGMGTDTQYF.

The rearrangement joins TRBV6-5 to TRBJ1-1, with a tentative D call TRBD1 (5 bases). Germline V gene lookup returns CDR1 MNHEY and CDR2 SVGAGI. V was shortened by 6 bases and J by 0 bases, with 11 bases between the two germline ends. This CDR3 is built from 14 residues. Here the CDR3 reads CASSSDSLNTEAFF. Written as DNA, the CDR3 is TGTGCCAGCAGCTCCGACAGTCTGAACACTGAAGCTTTCTTT.

This sequence joins TRBV4-3 and TRBJ1-4; no clear D gene. Looked up from germline, CDR1 is LGHNA and CDR2 is YSLEER. This CDR3 contains 16 residues. V lost 2 bases and J 5 bases, leaving 15 bases between the germline ends. CDR3 amino acids: CASSQRAYGLNEKLFF. CDR3 nucleotides: TGCGCCAGCAGCCAACGGGCCTATGGATTGAATGAAAAACTGTTTTTT.

This chain links TRBV2 with TRBJ2-1; TRBD1 matches 7 bases. The CDR3 is 15 amino acids. V trimming: 2 bases; J trimming: 7 bases; junction bases outside the gene matches: 8. Germline CDR1 and CDR2: SNHLY and FYNNEI. In DNA form, the CDR3 reads TGTGCCAGCAGTGAACGGGCAGGGGGTGTAAATGAGCAGTTCTTC. As protein: CASSERAGGVNEQFF.

The chain employs TRBV7-3 and TRBJ2-5; no clear D gene. The ends were cut back, 11 bases at V and 4 bases at J, with 14 bases in the middle. The germline CDR1 and CDR2 sequences are SGHTA and FQGTGA. This CDR3 is built from 12 residues. This CDR3 is CASAKALETQYF. CDR3 sequence (DNA): TGTGCCTCCGCGAAGGCGTTAGAGACCCAGTACTTC.

This sequence joins TRBV28 and TRBJ2-3; 10 bases agree with TRBD2. V lost 6 bases and J lost 5; bases outside the gene matches: 11. Germline V gene sequence: CDR1 MDHEN, CDR2 SYDVKM. This CDR3 comprises 16 residues. CDR3 DNA sequence: TGTGCCAGCAGCCCCCAGGCTAGCGGGAGAGGAGATACGCAGTATTTT. Protein product: CASSPQASGRGDTQYF.

This clone was recorded only once. The chain is built from TRBV19 and TRBJ2-6; 8 bases align to TRBD1. From germline, CDR1 is LNHDA and CDR2 SQIVND (reference sequence). The CDR3 contains 21 residues. The ends lost 2 bases at V and 0 bases at J; junction bases unmatched: 15. The CDR3 sequence is CASSISNLMGTGLSGANVLTF. The CDR3 DNA reads as TGTGCCAGTAGTATATCCAACTTGATGGGGACAGGCCTCTCTGGGGCCAACGTCCTGACTTTC. Filled out from reference TRBV19 and TRBJ2-6, the complete variable domain reads DGGITQSPKYLFRKEGQNVTLSCEQNLNHDAMYWYRQDPGQGLRLIYYSQIVNDFQKGDIAEGYSVSREKKESFPLTVTSAQKNPTAFYLCASSISNLMGTGLSGANVLTFGAGSRLTVL.

The chain couples TRBV19 to TRBJ2-1, with D hard to call. From germline, CDR1 is LNHDA and CDR2 SQIVND (reference sequence). This CDR3 spans 12 amino acids. V shed 6 bases and J shed 12 bases, with 15 bases lying between them. The CDR3 sequence is CASSSMAGTQFF. CDR3 in DNA: TGTGCCAGTAGCTCAATGGCAGGCACGCAGTTCTTC.

The chain couples TRBV28 to TRBJ2-1; 14 nucleotides agree with TRBD2. This CDR3 region has 18 residues. Germline V gives CDR1 MDHEN, CDR2 SYDVKM. The V gene end was trimmed by 6 bases and the J gene end by 9 bases; junction bases not matched to a gene: 16. CDR3 loop: CASRLTGTSGSRGFEQFF. The CDR3 DNA sequence: TGTGCCAGCAGACTGACCGGGACTAGCGGGAGTAGGGGTTTTGAGCAGTTCTTC.

This chain connects TRBV28 to TRBJ1-4, with TRBD1 matching 8 bases. CDR1 and CDR2 from the germline V gene are MDHEN and SYDVKM. Trimming cost V 7 bases and J 5 bases; bases outside gene matches: 9. This CDR3 spans 15 amino acids. CDR3: CASTQGGQVNEKLFF. The CDR3 coding sequence is TGTGCCAGCACCCAGGGGGGACAGGTGAATGAAAAACTGTTTTTT.

The gene calls are TRBV5-1 and TRBJ2-5, with 9 bases fitting TRBD1. Germline-derived CDR1 and CDR2 are SGHRS and YFSETQ. This CDR3 region has 15 residues. V shed 6 bases and J 4 bases; nucleotides not matched to a gene: 10. The CDR3 loop reads CASILGTGWGETQYF. CDR3 coding DNA: TGCGCCAGCATCCTGGGGACAGGGTGGGGAGAGACCCAGTACTTC.

Only one count was recorded for this clone. The V call is TRBV7-2, the J call TRBJ2-7; D uncertain. Trimming took 3 bases from V and 3 from J, leaving 9 bases between them. Looked up from germline, CDR1 is SGHTA and CDR2 is FQGNSA. The CDR3 runs to 13 residues. The CDR3 sequence is CASSFGVRYEQYF. The CDR3 DNA sequence: TGTGCCAGCAGCTTTGGTGTACGCTACGAGCAGTACTTC.

This clone is medium-sized (0.01 to 0.1%) by share. The chain combines TRBV18 with TRBJ1-1; D gene unclear. Germline lookup yields CDR1 KGHSH and CDR2 LQKENI. The ends were cut back, 6 bases at V and 5 bases at J, with 13 bases in the middle. The CDR3 sequence is 13 residues long. CDR3 sequence: CASSTSRDTEAFF. The CDR3 DNA reads TGTGCCAGCTCTACCTCACGAGATACTGAAGCTTTCTTT.

This clone was seen only a few times. Written as DNA, the CDR3 is TGTGCCAGCAGACAAGGGGGGCAGACCTATGGCTACACCTTC. It yields the protein CASRQGGQTYGYTF. V usage is TRBV28 and J usage is TRBJ1-2, with D perhaps matching TRBD1 (6 bases). Trimming cost V 6 bases and J 4 bases, with 15 bases left between them. Germline V CDR1 and CDR2: MDHEN, SYDVKM. The CDR3 covers 14 residues.

This clone came up a few times. The chain couples TRBV4-1 to TRBJ1-1; D is uncertain. Trimming took 0 bases from V and 1 from J, leaving 9 bases between them. CDR3 length: 15 amino acids. Germline CDR1 is MGHRA and CDR2 is YSYEKL. The CDR3 loop is CASSQDPRPNTEAFF. CDR3 nucleotides: TGCGCCAGCAGCCAAGATCCGCGGCCGAACACTGAAGCTTTCTTT.

The J gene is TRBJ2-5, the V gene TRBV6-5; possibly TRBD1 for D (6 bases). V shed 2 bases and J shed 2 bases, with 9 bases lying between them. CDR1 is MNHEY and CDR2 is SVGAGI in the germline V gene. The CDR3 is 14 amino acids. This chain's CDR3 is CASSYGTLQETQYF. CDR3 coding DNA: TGTGCCAGCAGTTACGGGACACTTCAAGAGACCCAGTACTTC.

This clone was observed a handful of times. V is TRBV18 and J is TRBJ2-2; TRBD1 matches 10 bases. Germline CDR1 is KGHSH and CDR2 is LQKENI. V shed 0 bases, J shed 2 bases, and the junction held 3 bases outside the gene matches. The CDR3 is made up of 17 amino acids. The CDR3 DNA follows: TGTGCCAGCTCACCACCGGACAGGGGGACTAACACCGGGGAGCTGTTTTTT. Amino acids: CASSPPDRGTNTGELFF.

The chain carries TRBV19 and TRBJ2-1; maybe TRBD2 (7 bases). This CDR3 contains 15 residues. With 6 bases removed from V and 0 bases from J, the gap between germline ends came to 12 bases. CDR1 and CDR2 (germline): LNHDA, SQIVND (reference sequence). CDR3 in amino acids: CASSQGGGSYNEQFF. CDR3 in DNA: TGTGCCAGTAGCCAAGGGGGGGGCTCCTACAATGAGCAGTTCTTC.